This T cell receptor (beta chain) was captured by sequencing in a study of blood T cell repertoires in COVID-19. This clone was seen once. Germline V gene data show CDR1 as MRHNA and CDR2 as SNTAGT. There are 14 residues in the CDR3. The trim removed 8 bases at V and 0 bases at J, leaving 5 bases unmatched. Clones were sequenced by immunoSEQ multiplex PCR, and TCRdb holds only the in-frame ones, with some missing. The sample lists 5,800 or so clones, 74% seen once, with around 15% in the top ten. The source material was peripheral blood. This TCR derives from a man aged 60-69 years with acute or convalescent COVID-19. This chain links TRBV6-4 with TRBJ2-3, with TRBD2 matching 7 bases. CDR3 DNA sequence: TGTGCCAGCCATCTAGCGGATAGCACAGATACGCAGTATTTT. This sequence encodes CASHLADSTDTQYF.